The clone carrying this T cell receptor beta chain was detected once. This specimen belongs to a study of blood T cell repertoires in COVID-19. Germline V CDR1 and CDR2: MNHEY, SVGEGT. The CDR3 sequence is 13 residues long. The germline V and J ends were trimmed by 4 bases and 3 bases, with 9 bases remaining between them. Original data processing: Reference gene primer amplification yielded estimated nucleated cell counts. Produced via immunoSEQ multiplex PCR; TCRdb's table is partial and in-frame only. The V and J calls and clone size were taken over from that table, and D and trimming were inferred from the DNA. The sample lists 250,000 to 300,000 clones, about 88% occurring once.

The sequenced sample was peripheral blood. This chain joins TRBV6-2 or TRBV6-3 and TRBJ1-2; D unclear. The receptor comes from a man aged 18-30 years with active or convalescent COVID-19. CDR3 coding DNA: TGTGCCAGCAGTTCCCAGCGCTACTATGGCTACACCTTC. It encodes CASSSQRYYGYTF.